This record concerns one TCR beta chain sequence. Antigen: not known. Germline CDR1 is LGHNA and CDR2 is YSLEER. This CDR3 is built from 15 residues. The V end lost 2 bases, the J end lost 4 bases, and 12 bases lay between the germline ends. The sample is drawn from a study of T cell repertoires in cytomegalovirus infection. Looking at the study overall: Recently described HLA-C-restricted plus well-studied HLA-B-restricted CMV epitopes were used. Indications came from public TCR beta signatures; they pointed to CMV infection and to a matching HLA type.

Study-level points and caveats: Predominance within the ex vivo response was attributable to HLA-C-restricted CMV-specific TCR beta clonotypes. Accumulated public TCR beta family frequency recognized individuals carrying CMV together with the relevant HLA.

In TCRdb, the reads were re-called with MiXCR into one record per CDR3 protein. The table records about a million distinct CDR3 sequences, approximately 32% of them present only once. The sequences come from cultured CD8+ T cells from PBMCs, collected from culture after CMV antigen stimulation. The sequence was collected from a human donor in good health (CMV status not recorded). Some clones in this sample may be carry-over from other donors' samples. J is TRBJ2-1 and V is TRBV4-3, with D perhaps assigned TRBD1 or TRBD2 (5 bases each). Here the CDR3 DNA reads TGCGCCAGCAGCCAATCCGGGACCAGATACAATGAGCAGTTCTTC. Its protein product is CASSQSGTRYNEQFF.